The next 7 T cell receptor beta chains were all read from a single sample in a study of T cell responses to AZD1222 COVID-19 vaccine. The assay was immunoSEQ multiplex PCR, and TCRdb's table has in-frame clones only and misses some. This table has 140,000 to 150,000 clones, about nine tenths appearing once. The source material was peripheral blood, sampled on day 0 of MenACWY control vaccination. Receptor source: an adult in good health.

This clone was seen once. The V and J genes are TRBV3-1 (or the pseudogene TRBV3-2) and TRBJ2-3; a weak D match, TRBD1 (5 bases). This CDR3 spans 14 amino acids. CDR1 and CDR2 (germline): LGHDT, YNNKEL (reference sequence). Trimming took 0 bases from V and 2 from J, leaving 6 bases between them. CDR3 sequence (DNA): TGTGCCAGCAGCCAAGATGGGGCCACAGATACGCAGTATTTT. Translated, it gives CASSQDGATDTQYF.

CDR3 bases: TGTGCCAGCTCACCGGGACTAGCCAATGAGCAGTTCTTC. Residues: CASSPGLANEQFF. The gene calls are TRBV18 and TRBJ2-1; TRBD2 matches 9 bases. The CDR3 is made up of 13 amino acids. Germline loops: CDR1 KGHSH, CDR2 LQKENI. J was trimmed by 6 bases and V by 3 bases; bases with no gene match: 0. The full variable domain, its missing parts supplied by reference TRBV18 and TRBJ2-1, is NAGVMQNPRHLVRRRGQEARLRCSPMKGHSHVYWYRQLPEEGLKFMVYLQKENIIDESGMPKERFSAEFPKEGPSILRIQQVVRGDSAAYFCASSPGLANEQFFGPGTRLTVL.

This rearrangement joins TRBV27 to TRBJ2-1, with a tentative D call TRBD2 (6 bases). V lost 4 bases to trimming and J lost 5 bases, with 9 bases between them. The CDR3 spans 13 residues. The germline gives CDR1 MNHEY, CDR2 SMNVEV (reference sequence). In DNA, the CDR3 is TGTGCCAGCAGTTCTCCTAGCGACAATGAGCAGTTCTTC. Amino acids: CASSSPSDNEQFF.

This rearrangement joins TRBV27 to TRBJ1-2; 9 nucleotides line up with TRBD1. Trimming at V came to 5 bases and at J to 7 bases, leaving 11 bases not matched to a gene. The CDR3 has 15 amino acids. From germline, CDR1 is MNHEY and CDR2 SMNVEV (reference sequence). CDR3 sequence (DNA): TGTGCCAGCAGTCCCGGTACAGGGGGCGCGGTTGGCTACACCTTC. The encoded protein is CASSPGTGGAVGYTF.

The gene calls are TRBV7-8 and TRBJ1-2; D may be TRBD1 (5 bases). The CDR3 is 14 amino acids. V shed 1 base and J shed 3 bases, with 9 bases lying between them. The germline CDR1 and CDR2 sequences are SGHVS and FQNEAQ. CDR3 DNA sequence: TGTGCCAGCAGCTTAGATGGGGGAGACTATGGCTACACCTTC. It specifies CASSLDGGDYGYTF.

This rearrangement joins TRBV29-1 to TRBJ2-6, with 11 positions matching TRBD2. V was pared by 7 bases and J by 0 bases, with 5 bases of the junction left unmatched. This CDR3 is built from 16 residues. Germline CDR1 SQVTM, CDR2 ANQGSEA. The CDR3 protein is CSALAGGPSGANVLTF. CDR3 DNA: TGCAGCGCCTTAGCGGGAGGGCCCTCTGGGGCCAACGTCCTGACTTTC.

V is TRBV28 and J is TRBJ1-2; the match to TRBD1 covers 7 bases. Trimming took 4 bases from V and 4 from J; bases not matched to a gene: 12. This CDR3 contains 16 residues. In germline, CDR1 is MDHEN, CDR2 SYDVKM. Here the CDR3 reads CASSSPHEGAPYGYTF. CDR3 bases: TGTGCCAGCAGTTCCCCTCATGAGGGGGCCCCCTATGGCTACACCTTC.